Following are 16 T cell receptor beta chains from one sample sequenced in a study of CD8 T cells in Susac syndrome. RNA was extracted with the RNeasy kit, and a quantity of roughly 0.45 to 1 ug was reverse transcribed using random hexamers. A single record per CDR3 protein comes from TCRdb applying MiXCR to the immunoSEQ multiplex PCR reads. The table has around 130,000 distinct CDR3 sequences, around 80% seen once. The sequencing input was CD8+ T cells from PBMCs. The receptors stem from a human donor with multiple sclerosis.

The J gene is TRBJ2-1, the V gene TRBV20-1; the match to TRBD2 covers 10 bases. From germline, CDR1 is DFQATT and CDR2 SNEGSKA (reference sequence). The trim removed 5 bases at V and 4 bases at J, leaving 2 bases unmatched. This CDR3 spans 13 amino acids. The CDR3 region has the DNA TGCAGTGCTGAGCGGGAGGGATACAATGAGCAGTTCTTC. Residues: CSAEREGYNEQFF.

V is TRBV3-1 and J is TRBJ2-1, with 7 nucleotides matching TRBD1. Germline V gene lookup returns CDR1 LGHDT and CDR2 YNNKEL (reference sequence). V shed 1 base, J shed 6 bases, and the junction held 3 bases outside the gene matches. The CDR3 has 14 amino acids. CDR3 nucleotides: TGTGCCAGCAGCCAAGGGGGGACAGTCAATGAGCAGTTCTTC. Translating gives CASSQGGTVNEQFF.

J is TRBJ1-2 and V is TRBV30, with D perhaps matching TRBD1 (6 bases). The CDR3 is 14 residues long. Germline V CDR1 and CDR2: GTSNPN, SVGIG (reference sequence). Between the trimmed V and J ends, which lost 0 bases and 4 bases, there was a span of 12 bases. CDR3 residues: CAWSVKRGFYGYTF. DNA for the CDR3: TGTGCCTGGAGTGTCAAAAGGGGGTTCTATGGCTACACCTTC.

This clonotype appeared a few times. The V call is TRBV7-2, the J call TRBJ2-4; no definite D call. Per germline, CDR1 SGHTA and CDR2 FQGNSA. CDR3 size: 16 residues. Trimming took off 1 base at V and 0 bases at J, with 10 bases between the two ends. The CDR3 DNA reads as TGTGCCAGCAGCTTAGGGGCAGGATTAGCCAAAAACATTCAGTACTTC. It translates to CASSLGAGLAKNIQYF.

The V gene is TRBV2, the J gene TRBJ2-7, with 10 bases lining up with TRBD1. The CDR3 is made up of 15 amino acids. Germline CDR1 reads SNHLY; CDR2 reads FYNNEI. This CDR3 reads CVSSDPGQGSHEQYV. The CDR3 DNA reads TGTGTCAGCAGTGATCCGGGACAGGGGTCCCACGAGCAGTACGTC.

This sequence joins TRBV3-1 and TRBJ2-2; D is perhaps TRBD2 (5 bases). The CDR3 totals 14 residues. The V gene lost 1 base and the J gene lost 5 bases, with 8 bases spanning the gap. The V gene's germline CDR1 is LGHDT and CDR2 YNNKEL (reference sequence). For the CDR3, the DNA is TGTGCCAGCAGCCAAGGGTCGGGGACCGGGGAGCTGTTTTTT. The encoded protein is CASSQGSGTGELFF.

The chain joins TRBV6-1 to TRBJ1-1; D remains unclear. Germline V CDR1 and CDR2: MNHNS, SASEGT. The V gene lost 5 bases and the J gene lost 4 bases, with 11 bases spanning the gap. The CDR3 is made up of 13 amino acids. For the CDR3, the DNA is TGTGCCAGCAGTTCGGGAGGGAGCACTGAAGCTTTCTTT. As protein: CASSSGGSTEAFF.

The chain carries TRBV7-8 and TRBJ1-3; D gene ambiguous. The V gene's germline CDR1 is SGHVS and CDR2 FQNEAQ. CDR3 size: 17 residues. The germline V and J ends were trimmed by 6 bases and 0 bases, with 18 bases remaining between them. The CDR3 nucleotides are TGTGCCAGCAGATACACCGGACGCCTCAGCTCTGGAAACACCATATATTTT. It translates to CASRYTGRLSSGNTIYF.

This clonotype has a single count. The chain is built from TRBV5-4 and TRBJ1-6; 9 bases align to TRBD1. The junction had 6 bases not matched to a gene; V was cut back by 1 base and J by 7 bases. Germline V gene data show CDR1 as SGHNT and CDR2 as YYREEE (reference sequence). CDR3 length: 16 amino acids. The CDR3 bases are TGTGCCAGCAGCTTGCCGACAGGGGGTTGGAATTCACCCCTCCACTTT. It is translated as CASSLPTGGWNSPLHF.

This sequence joins TRBV12-3 or TRBV12-4 and TRBJ2-5; 7 bases fit TRBD2. The CDR3 spans 15 residues. J was trimmed by 2 bases and V by 5 bases; bases with no gene match: 8. The CDR3: CASSPSTSAQETQYF. CDR3 in DNA: TGTGCCAGCAGTCCAAGTACTAGCGCGCAAGAGACCCAGTACTTC.

Regarding this clonotype: One junction end disagrees with the germline gene, perhaps due to a read error. The chain carries TRBV5-6 and TRBJ1-2; D is ambiguous. Germline V gives CDR1 SGHDT, CDR2 YYEEEE. The CDR3 has 12 residues. CDR3 loop: CASGLGKEGYTF. DNA of the CDR3: TGTGCCAGCGGCTTGGGAAAAGAGGGCTACACCTTC.

The J gene is TRBJ1-2, the V gene TRBV19; a weak D match, TRBD1 (5 bases). This CDR3 has 16 amino acids. V was cut by 7 bases and J by 4 bases, with 22 bases left in between. The V gene's germline CDR1 is LNHDA and CDR2 SQIVND (reference sequence). The CDR3 DNA follows: TGTGCCAGTACCTTGACCACCCGGGGCCTCGGCTATGGCTACACCTTC. This gives the protein CASTLTTRGLGYGYTF.

The V call is TRBV9, the J call TRBJ1-5, with 9 bases that match TRBD1. The CDR3 runs 14 residues. The junction had 1 base not matched to a gene; V was cut back by 2 bases and J by 4 bases. Germline CDR1 reads SGDLS; CDR2 reads YYNGEE. This CDR3 is CASSVGQGNQPQHF. For the CDR3, the DNA is TGTGCCAGCAGCGTGGGACAGGGTAATCAGCCCCAGCATTTT. Together with reference TRBV9 and TRBJ1-5, the CDR3 gives the full variable domain: DSGVTQTPKHLITATGQRVTLRCSPRSGDLSVYWYQQSLDQGLQFLIQYYNGEERAKGNILERFSAQQFPDLHSELNLSSLELGDSALYFCASSVGQGNQPQHFGDGTRLSIL.

The V gene is TRBV20-1, the J gene TRBJ2-3, with D possibly being TRBD2 (6 bases). The CDR3 sequence is 16 residues long. Germline loops: CDR1 DFQATT, CDR2 SNEGSKA (reference sequence). V lost 6 bases, J lost 1 base, and 20 bases lay in between. The CDR3 region has the DNA TGCAGTGCACAAGTTACCGGGACTCGTGGCACAGATACGCAGTATTTT. It is translated as CSAQVTGTRGTDTQYF.

This rearrangement joins TRBV6-5 to TRBJ2-3; 7 nucleotides match TRBD2. Germline V gene data show CDR1 as MNHEY and CDR2 as SVGAGI. Unmatched junction bases numbered 10, after V lost 6 bases and J lost 4 bases. The CDR3 is 15 amino acids. DNA of the CDR3: TGTGCCAGCAGCTTTACTAGCGAAGGCGCAGATACGCAGTATTTT. It yields the protein CASSFTSEGADTQYF.

This chain uses TRBV5-1 with TRBJ2-1, with 9 positions matching TRBD1. CDR1 and CDR2 (germline): SGHRS, YFSETQ. This CDR3 comprises 11 residues. V lost 3 bases and J lost 15; bases outside the gene matches: 4. The CDR3 loop reads CASSSGQGSFF. The CDR3 coding sequence is TGCGCCAGCAGCTCGGGACAGGGATCGTTCTTC.